The rows below give T cell receptor beta chains drawn from one sample of a study of shared clonotypes between healthy human individuals. Some clones are missing from TCRdb's copy, which holds only in-frame ones; the method was immunoSEQ multiplex PCR. In the table there are some 2,000,000 clones, 85% to 95% of which are singletons. The sequenced material came from naive CD4+ T cells sorted from blood. The receptor set was obtained from a man between 18 and 29 years old in good health. CDR3s include the opening cysteine and the closing phenylalanine or tryptophan. The D gene is left open where the match is weak. The size of a clone is reported for some rows only, either as once, few or many, or as a class for expanded clones.

abundance | j_gene | v_gene | d_gene | CDR3nt | CDR3aa
NA | TRBJ1-1 | TRBV19 | NA | TGTGCCAGTAGTCGGAAAGGGAACACTGAAGCTTTCTTT | CASSRKGNTEAFF
NA | TRBJ2-5 | TRBV7-2 | NA | TGTGCCAGCAGCTTAGGACCCCAAGAGACCCAGTACTTC | CASSLGPQETQYF
few | TRBJ2-7 | TRBV5-1 | NA | TGCGCCAGCAGCTTGCCCTCCTACGAGCAGTACTTC | CASSLPSYEQYF
NA | TRBJ1-6 | TRBV2 | NA | TGTGCCAGCAGCGGGCAGGGCGATAATTCACCCCTCCACTTT | CASSGQGDNSPLHF
few | TRBJ1-6 | TRBV27 | NA | TGTGCCAGCAGTCCAGCTCAATGGTCACCCCTCCACTTT | CASSPAQWSPLHF
NA | TRBJ2-1 | TRBV10-3 | NA | TGTGCCATCAGTGCGGACGATATCATGGGGAATGAGCAGTTCTTC | CAISADDIMGNEQFF
NA | TRBJ1-6 | TRBV6-5 | NA | TGTGCCAGCGGACAGAGCTCCTATAATTCACCCCTCCACTTT | CASGQSSYNSPLHF
NA | TRBJ1-1 | TRBV6-5 | NA | TGTGCCAGCAGTCGACAGTCACAGAACACTGAAGCTTTCTTT | CASSRQSQNTEAFF
NA | TRBJ1-2 | TRBV6-1 | NA | TGTGCCAGCAGTGAAGGGTTACTCTATGGCTACACCTTC | CASSEGLLYGYTF
NA | TRBJ2-7 | TRBV6-1 | TRBD2 | TGTGCCAGCGGGGTCGGGGGGACCTCCTACGAGCAGTACTTC | CASGVGGTSYEQYF
NA | TRBJ1-4 | TRBV6-5 | NA | TGTGCCAGCAGTTCCCGACGGGATAATGAAAAACTGTTTTTT | CASSSRRDNEKLFF
NA | TRBJ2-3 | TRBV28 | TRBD2 | TGTGCCAGCAGTTTGGGGACTAGCGGGGGTTCTAGCACAGATACGCAGTATTTT | CASSLGTSGGSSTDTQYF
once | TRBJ2-1 | TRBV9 | TRBD1 | TGTGCCAGCAGCGGGACAGGGGGCTTTGAGCAGTTCTTC | CASSGTGGFEQFF
NA | TRBJ2-1 | TRBV7-9 | NA | TGTGCCAGCAGCTTGCTAGCGCCTCGACAGTTCTTC | CASSLLAPRQFF
NA | TRBJ1-6 | TRBV5-5 | NA | TGTGCCAGCAGCTGGACGGTGGGTAATTCACCCCTCCACTTT | CASSWTVGNSPLHF
NA | TRBJ2-7 | TRBV25-1 | TRBD2 | TGTGCCAGCAGTGAGACTAGCGGGAGTAGGTACGAGCAGTACTTC | CASSETSGSRYEQYF
NA | TRBJ2-5 | TRBV6-5 | NA | TGTGCCAGCAGTATCGGTTGGGTAGCTCAAGAGACCCAGTACTTC | CASSIGWVAQETQYF
NA | TRBJ2-7 | TRBV7-9 | TRBD1 | TGTGCCAGCGGTCCGGGACAGATATCACGGGAGCAGTACTTC | CASGPGQISREQYF
NA | TRBJ2-4 | TRBV28 | NA | TGTGCCAGCAGTTTGGGAGTGGAAAACATTCAGTACTTC | CASSLGVENIQYF
NA | TRBJ2-7 | TRBV10-3 | TRBD2 | TGTGCCATCAGTGAAGTAGTAGGTGCAGCGGGGGGATCCTACGAGCAGTACTTC | CAISEVVGAAGGSYEQYF
NA | TRBJ1-3 | TRBV27 | NA | TGTGCCAGCAGTTTGGAGGGGAGCTCTGGAAACACCATATATTTT | CASSLEGSSGNTIYF
NA | TRBJ1-6 | TRBV7-2 | NA | TGTGCCAGCAGCACCGGGACGATTCATTCACCCCTCCACTTT | CASSTGTIHSPLHF
NA | TRBJ1-2 | TRBV30 | NA | TGTGCCTGCCTTGGTAACTGGAACTATGGCTACACCTTC | CACLGNWNYGYTF
NA | TRBJ1-1 | TRBV6-5 | NA | TGTGCCAGCAGTCCCCCGGGATACAACACTGAAGCTTTCTTT | CASSPPGYNTEAFF
NA | TRBJ2-7 | TRBV7-6 | NA | TGTGCCAGCAGCTTAGACCCAGGGCTTAGCGAGCAGTACTTC | CASSLDPGLSEQYF
NA | TRBJ1-4 | TRBV30 | TRBD1 | TGTGCCTGCCAGGACAGGGGATACGAAAAACTGTTTTTT | CACQDRGYEKLFF
NA | TRBJ1-4 | TRBV2 | TRBD1 | TGTGCCAGCAGTAGGGACAGCGGATATGCAACTAATGAAAAACTGTTTTTT | CASSRDSGYATNEKLFF
few | TRBJ2-7 | TRBV5-5 | NA | TGTGCCAGCAGCTCTGGACCGGCGATCTACGAGCAGTACTTC | CASSSGPAIYEQYF
NA | TRBJ1-2 | TRBV18 | TRBD1 | TGTGCCAGCTCACCTTCTCTCAGGGGGCCGGACTATGGCTACACCTTC | CASSPSLRGPDYGYTF
once | TRBJ1-2 | TRBV11-2 | NA | TGTGCCAGCAGCCCATTAGCGGGGGATCGGAACTATGGCTACACCTTC | CASSPLAGDRNYGYTF
NA | TRBJ2-5 | TRBV19 | NA | TGTGCCAGTGCACACCGGGACTCACAAGAGACCCAGTACTTC | CASAHRDSQETQYF
NA | TRBJ2-3 | TRBV29-1 | TRBD2 | TGCAGCGTGGAAAAACTAGCGGTCACAGATACGCAGTATTTT | CSVEKLAVTDTQYF
once | TRBJ2-5 | TRBV7-9 | TRBD1 | TGTGCCAGCAGGTCAACAGGGGCCACACAAGAGACCCAGTACTTC | CASRSTGATQETQYF
once | TRBJ1-1 | TRBV5-1 | NA | TGCGCCAGCAGCTGGGACTCCCCGGGGGCGGATGGAGCTTTCTTT | CASSWDSPGADGAFF
NA | TRBJ2-7 | TRBV2 | NA | TGTGCCAGCAGTGAACAGAACTACGAGCAGTACTTC | CASSEQNYEQYF
NA | TRBJ2-4 | TRBV7-9 | NA | TGTGCCAGCAGCTTGGCCTTGACTGGGTCGGTGCACATTCAGTACTTC | CASSLALTGSVHIQYF
NA | TRBJ2-3 | TRBV7-6 | NA | TGTGCCAGCAGCTTACGGGCAGCCGAATCTAGCACAGATACGCAGTATTTT | CASSLRAAESSTDTQYF
NA | TRBJ1-6 | TRBV28 | NA | TGTGCCAGCAATGGTTCACCCCTCCACTTT | CASNGSPLHF
once | TRBJ2-3 | TRBV6-4 | TRBD2 | TGTGCCAGCCAGCTCCGAGCGGGAGGGGGGGATACGCAGTATTTT | CASQLRAGGGDTQYF
NA | TRBJ2-7 | TRBV7-2 | NA | TGTGCCAGCAGCTCAGGGGGGAGCCGATTATACGAGCAGTACTTC | CASSSGGSRLYEQYF
NA | TRBJ2-2 | TRBV7-8 | TRBD1 | TGTGCCAGCAGCTTCCCACAGGGGACCCATTCTTTAAACACCGGGGAGCTGTTTTTT | CASSFPQGTHSLNTGELFF
once | TRBJ1-2 | TRBV6-5 | TRBD1 | TGTGCCAGCAGTTACCGGGACAGGGGATATGGCTACACCTTC | CASSYRDRGYGYTF
NA | TRBJ2-7 | TRBV7-9 | NA | TGTGCCAGCAGCTTAGCGATCAATCCCGAGCAGTACTTC | CASSLAINPEQYF
NA | TRBJ1-5 | TRBV18 | NA | TGTGCCAGCTCACTAGGTGAGAGCAATCAGCCCCAGCATTTT | CASSLGESNQPQHF
NA | TRBJ2-2 | TRBV6-1 | TRBD1 | TGTGCCAGCAGCCGACAGGGGGCGGCCGGGGAGCTGTTTTTT | CASSRQGAAGELFF
NA | TRBJ1-2 | TRBV9 | NA | TGTGCCAGCAGCGTATACGACTATGGCTACACCTTC | CASSVYDYGYTF
NA | TRBJ2-7 | TRBV2 | TRBD1 | TGTGCCAGCAGTAAACCGGGACAGGGGGCCTACGAGCAGTACTTC | CASSKPGQGAYEQYF
NA | TRBJ1-5 | TRBV5-8 | TRBD1 | TGTGCCAGCAGCAAGGGGGCCGACTATAGCAATCAGCCCCAGCATTTT | CASSKGADYSNQPQHF
NA | TRBJ2-1 | TRBV18 | NA | TGTGCCAGCTCACCAGGGGTAGGAACCTACAATGAGCAGTTCTTC | CASSPGVGTYNEQFF
NA | TRBJ2-3 | TRBV5-1 | TRBD1 | TGCGCCAGCAGTAAGGGCGCGACAGGGGGGATCGTAGATACGCAGTATTTT | CASSKGATGGIVDTQYF
NA | TRBJ2-7 | TRBV2 | TRBD1 | TGTGCCAGCACCCGGGACAGGGGGTCCTACGAGCAGTACTTC | CASTRDRGSYEQYF